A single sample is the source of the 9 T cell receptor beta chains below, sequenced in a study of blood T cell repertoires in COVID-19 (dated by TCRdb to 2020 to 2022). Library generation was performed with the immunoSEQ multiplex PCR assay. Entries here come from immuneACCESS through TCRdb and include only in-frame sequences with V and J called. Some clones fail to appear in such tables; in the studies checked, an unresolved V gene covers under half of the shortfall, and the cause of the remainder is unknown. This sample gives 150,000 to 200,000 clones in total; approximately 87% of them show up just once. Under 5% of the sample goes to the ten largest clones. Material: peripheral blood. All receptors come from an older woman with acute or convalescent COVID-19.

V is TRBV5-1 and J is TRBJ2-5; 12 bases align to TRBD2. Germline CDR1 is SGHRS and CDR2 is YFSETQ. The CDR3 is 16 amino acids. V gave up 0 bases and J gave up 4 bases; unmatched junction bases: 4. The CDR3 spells CASSLETSGSGETQYF. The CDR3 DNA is TGCGCCAGCAGCTTGGAGACTAGCGGGAGTGGAGAGACCCAGTACTTC.

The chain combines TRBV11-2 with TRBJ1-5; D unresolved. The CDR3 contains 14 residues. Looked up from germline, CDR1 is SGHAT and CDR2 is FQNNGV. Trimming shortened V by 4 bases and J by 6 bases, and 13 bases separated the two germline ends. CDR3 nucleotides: TGTGCCAGCAGCTCCGAGGGTTCGGGTCAGCCCCAGCATTTT. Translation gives CASSSEGSGQPQHF.

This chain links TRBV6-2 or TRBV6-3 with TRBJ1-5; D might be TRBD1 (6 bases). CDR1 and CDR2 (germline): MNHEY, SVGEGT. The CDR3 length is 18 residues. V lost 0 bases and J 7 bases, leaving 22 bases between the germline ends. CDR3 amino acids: CASSYSAGTGIIGQPQHF. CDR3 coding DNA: TGTGCCAGCAGTTACTCGGCGGGTACAGGGATAATTGGACAGCCCCAGCATTTT.

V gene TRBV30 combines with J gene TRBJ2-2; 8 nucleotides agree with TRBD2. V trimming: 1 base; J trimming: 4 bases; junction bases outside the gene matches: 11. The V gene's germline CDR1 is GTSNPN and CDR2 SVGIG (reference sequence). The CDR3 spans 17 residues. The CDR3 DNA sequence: TGTGCCTGGAGTGGTGGTAGCGGGAAGGGCGGCACCGGGGAGCTGTTTTTT. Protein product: CAWSGGSGKGGTGELFF.

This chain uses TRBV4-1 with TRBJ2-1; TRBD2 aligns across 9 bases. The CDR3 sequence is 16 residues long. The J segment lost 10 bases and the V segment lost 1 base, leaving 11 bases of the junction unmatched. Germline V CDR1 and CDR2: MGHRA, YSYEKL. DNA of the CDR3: TGCGCCAGCAGCCAAGGGTTGAGCGGGGGGAAACGGGAGCAGTTCTTC. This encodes CASSQGLSGGKREQFF.

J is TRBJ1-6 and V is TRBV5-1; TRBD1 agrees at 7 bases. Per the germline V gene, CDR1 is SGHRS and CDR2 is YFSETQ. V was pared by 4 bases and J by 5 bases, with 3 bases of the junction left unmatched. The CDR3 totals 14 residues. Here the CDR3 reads CASSRDSNNSPLHF. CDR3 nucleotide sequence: TGCGCCAGCAGCAGGGACAGCAATAATTCACCCCTCCACTTT.

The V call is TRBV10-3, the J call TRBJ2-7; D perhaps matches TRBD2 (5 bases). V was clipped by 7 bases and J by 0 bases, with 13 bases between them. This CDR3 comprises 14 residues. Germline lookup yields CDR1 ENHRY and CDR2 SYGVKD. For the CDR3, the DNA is TGTGCCATCACTGCGGACGGAGGCTCCTACGAGCAGTACTTC. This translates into CAITADGGSYEQYF.

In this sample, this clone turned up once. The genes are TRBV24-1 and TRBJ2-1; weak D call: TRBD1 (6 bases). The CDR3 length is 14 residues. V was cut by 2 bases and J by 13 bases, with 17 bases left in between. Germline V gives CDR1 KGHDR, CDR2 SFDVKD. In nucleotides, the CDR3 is TGTGCCACCAGTGATTCCACCCGGATGGGGGCACAGTTCTTC. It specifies CATSDSTRMGAQFF.

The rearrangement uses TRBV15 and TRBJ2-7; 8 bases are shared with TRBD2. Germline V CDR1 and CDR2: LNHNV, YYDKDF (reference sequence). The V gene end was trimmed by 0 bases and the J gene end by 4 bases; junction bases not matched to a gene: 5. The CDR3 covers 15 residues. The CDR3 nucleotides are TGTGCCACCAGCAGAGATCTGAGCGGGAGTTACGAGCAGTACTTC. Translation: CATSRDLSGSYEQYF.